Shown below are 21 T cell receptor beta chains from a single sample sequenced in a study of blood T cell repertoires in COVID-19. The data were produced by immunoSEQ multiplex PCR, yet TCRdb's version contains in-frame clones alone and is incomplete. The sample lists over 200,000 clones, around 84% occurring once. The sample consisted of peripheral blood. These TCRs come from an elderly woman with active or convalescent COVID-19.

Written as DNA, the CDR3 is TGTGCCAGCAGCCCGACTAGCGGGAGGTACACCGGGGAGCTGTTTTTT. Protein product: CASSPTSGRYTGELFF. V gene TRBV7-2 combines with J gene TRBJ2-2; TRBD2 matches at 13 bases. The CDR3 runs to 16 residues. In germline, CDR1 is SGHTA, CDR2 FQGNSA. The junction had 3 bases not matched to a gene; V was cut back by 5 bases and J by 3 bases.

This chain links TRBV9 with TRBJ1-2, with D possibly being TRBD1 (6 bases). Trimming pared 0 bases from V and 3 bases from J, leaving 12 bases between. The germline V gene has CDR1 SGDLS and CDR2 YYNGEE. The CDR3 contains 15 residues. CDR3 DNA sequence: TGTGCCAGCAGCGTAGCCCAGGGGCCCTACTATGGCTACACCTTC. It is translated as CASSVAQGPYYGYTF.

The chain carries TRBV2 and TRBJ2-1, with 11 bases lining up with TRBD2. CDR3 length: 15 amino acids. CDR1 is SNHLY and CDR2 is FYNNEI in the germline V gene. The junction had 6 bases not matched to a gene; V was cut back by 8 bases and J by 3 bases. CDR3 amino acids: CASSRLAGSYNEQFF. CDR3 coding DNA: TGTGCCAGCTCAAGACTAGCGGGGAGCTACAATGAGCAGTTCTTC.

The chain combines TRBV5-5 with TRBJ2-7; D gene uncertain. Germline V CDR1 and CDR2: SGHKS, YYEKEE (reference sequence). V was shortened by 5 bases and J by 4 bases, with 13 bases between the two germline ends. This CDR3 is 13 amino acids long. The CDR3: CASSSRLGYEQYF. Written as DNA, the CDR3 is TGTGCCAGCAGTTCTAGACTGGGTTACGAGCAGTACTTC.

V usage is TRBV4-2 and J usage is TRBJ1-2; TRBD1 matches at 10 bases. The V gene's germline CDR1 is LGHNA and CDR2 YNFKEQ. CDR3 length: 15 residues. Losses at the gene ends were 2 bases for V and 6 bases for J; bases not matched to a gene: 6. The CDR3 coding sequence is TGTGCCAGCAGCCAACCGGGACAGGGGTTCCATGGCTACACCTTC. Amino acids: CASSQPGQGFHGYTF.

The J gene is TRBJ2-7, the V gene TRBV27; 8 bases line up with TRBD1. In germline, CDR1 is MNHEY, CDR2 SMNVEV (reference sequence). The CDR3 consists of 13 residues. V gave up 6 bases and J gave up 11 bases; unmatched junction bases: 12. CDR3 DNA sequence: TGTGCCAGCAGCTCTATCGGACAGGGTGGGAAGTACTTC. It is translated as CASSSIGQGGKYF.

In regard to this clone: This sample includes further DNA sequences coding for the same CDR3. The CDR3 nucleotides read TGTGCCAGTAGCCCGGGACAGGGAAGCAATCAGCCCCAGCATTTT. It specifies CASSPGQGSNQPQHF. The chain has TRBV19 and TRBJ1-5; 9 nucleotides match TRBD1. This CDR3 spans 15 amino acids. Trimming cost V 6 bases and J 1 base; bases outside gene matches: 4. Germline CDR1 and CDR2: LNHDA and SQIVND (reference sequence).

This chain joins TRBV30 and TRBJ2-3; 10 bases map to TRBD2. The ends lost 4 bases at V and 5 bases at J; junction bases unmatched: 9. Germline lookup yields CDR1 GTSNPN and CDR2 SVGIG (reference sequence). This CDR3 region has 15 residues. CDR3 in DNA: TGTGCCTGGAAAGAAGCGGGAGGGAAGGGAGATACGCAGTATTTT. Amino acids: CAWKEAGGKGDTQYF.

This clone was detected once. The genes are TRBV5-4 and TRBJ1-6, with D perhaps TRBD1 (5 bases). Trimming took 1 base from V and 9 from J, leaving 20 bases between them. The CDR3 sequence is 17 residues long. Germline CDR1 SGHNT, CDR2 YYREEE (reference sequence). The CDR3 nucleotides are TGTGCCAGCAGCTTGCCTCCGAGGCCAGGGTTGAGTTCACCCCTCCACTTT. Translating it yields CASSLPPRPGLSSPLHF. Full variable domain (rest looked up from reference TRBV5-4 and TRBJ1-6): ETGVTQSPTHLIKTRGQQVTLRCSSQSGHNTVSWYQQALGQGPQFIFQYYREEENGRGNFPPRFSGLQFPNYSSELNVNALELDDSALYLCASSLPPRPGLSSPLHFGNGTRLTVT.

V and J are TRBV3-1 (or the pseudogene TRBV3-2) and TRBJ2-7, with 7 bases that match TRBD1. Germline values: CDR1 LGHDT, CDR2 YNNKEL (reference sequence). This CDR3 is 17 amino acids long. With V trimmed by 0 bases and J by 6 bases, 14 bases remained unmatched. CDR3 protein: CASSQDRQGGIPVEQYF. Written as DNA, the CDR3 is TGTGCCAGCAGCCAAGACCGACAGGGTGGGATCCCGGTCGAGCAGTACTTC.

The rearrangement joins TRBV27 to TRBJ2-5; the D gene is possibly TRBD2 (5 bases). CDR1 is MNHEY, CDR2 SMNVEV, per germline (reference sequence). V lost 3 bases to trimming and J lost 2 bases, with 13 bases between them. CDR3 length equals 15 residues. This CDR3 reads CASSFGGLLQETQYF. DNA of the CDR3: TGTGCCAGCAGTTTTGGCGGACTCCTTCAAGAGACCCAGTACTTC.

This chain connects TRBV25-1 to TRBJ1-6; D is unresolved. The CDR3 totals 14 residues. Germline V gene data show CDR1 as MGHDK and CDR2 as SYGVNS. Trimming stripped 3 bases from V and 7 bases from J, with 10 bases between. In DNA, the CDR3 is TGTGCCAGCAGTGACGGGAGACTAAATTCACCCCTCCACTTT. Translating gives CASSDGRLNSPLHF.

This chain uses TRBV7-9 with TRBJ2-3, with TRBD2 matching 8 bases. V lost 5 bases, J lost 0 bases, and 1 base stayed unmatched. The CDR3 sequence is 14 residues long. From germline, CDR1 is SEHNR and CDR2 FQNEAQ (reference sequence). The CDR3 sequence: CASSTSGSTDTQYF. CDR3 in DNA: TGTGCCAGCAGCACTAGCGGTAGCACAGATACGCAGTATTTT.

CDR3 residues: CASSEVRGRGTGELFF. The CDR3 DNA follows: TGTGCCAGCAGTGAGGTTAGGGGGCGCGGCACCGGGGAGCTGTTTTTT. The chain is built from TRBV25-1 and TRBJ2-2, with 7 positions matching TRBD1. Per the germline V gene, CDR1 is MGHDK and CDR2 is SYGVNS. The CDR3 sequence is 16 residues long. J gave up 4 bases and V 3 bases, and 8 bases lay outside the gene matches. The full variable domain, with the rest looked up from reference TRBV25-1 and TRBJ2-2, is EADIYQTPRYLVIGTGKKITLECSQTMGHDKMYWYQQDPGMELHLIHYSYGVNSTEKGDLSSESTVSRIRTEHFPLTLESARPSHTSQYLCASSEVRGRGTGELFFGEGSRLTVL.

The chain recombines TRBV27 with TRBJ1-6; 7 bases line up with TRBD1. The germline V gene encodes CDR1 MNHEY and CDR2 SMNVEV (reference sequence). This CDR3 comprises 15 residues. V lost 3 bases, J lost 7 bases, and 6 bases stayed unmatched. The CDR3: CASSFTGAWNSPLHF. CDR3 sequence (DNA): TGTGCCAGCAGTTTTACAGGGGCATGGAATTCACCCCTCCACTTT.

In DNA form, the CDR3 reads TGTGCCAGCAGCTCAGCGGGCAGGGAGACCCAGTACTTC. Translated, it gives CASSSAGRETQYF. The chain uses TRBV7-2 and TRBJ2-5, with D possibly TRBD2 on 6 matching bases. The germline gives CDR1 SGHTA, CDR2 FQGNSA. There are 13 residues in the CDR3. V was pared by 4 bases and J by 5 bases, with 11 bases between.

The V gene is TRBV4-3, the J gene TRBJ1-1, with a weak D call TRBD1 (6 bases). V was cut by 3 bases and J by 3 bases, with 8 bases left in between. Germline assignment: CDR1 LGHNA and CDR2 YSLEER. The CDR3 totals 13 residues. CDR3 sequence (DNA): TGCGCCAGCAGCCAGCAGGGGCACACTGAAGCTTTCTTT. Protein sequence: CASSQQGHTEAFF.

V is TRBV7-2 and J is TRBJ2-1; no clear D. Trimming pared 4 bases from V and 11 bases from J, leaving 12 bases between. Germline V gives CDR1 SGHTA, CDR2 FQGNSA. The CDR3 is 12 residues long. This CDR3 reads CASSYTENQQFF. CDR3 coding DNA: TGTGCCAGCAGCTACACAGAAAACCAGCAGTTCTTC.

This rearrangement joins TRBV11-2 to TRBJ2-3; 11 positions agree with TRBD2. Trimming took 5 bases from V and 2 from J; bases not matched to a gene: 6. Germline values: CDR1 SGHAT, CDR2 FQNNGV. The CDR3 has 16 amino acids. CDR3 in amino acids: CASSPTSGGPTDTQYF. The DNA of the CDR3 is TGTGCCAGCAGCCCCACTAGCGGGGGACCCACAGATACGCAGTATTTT.

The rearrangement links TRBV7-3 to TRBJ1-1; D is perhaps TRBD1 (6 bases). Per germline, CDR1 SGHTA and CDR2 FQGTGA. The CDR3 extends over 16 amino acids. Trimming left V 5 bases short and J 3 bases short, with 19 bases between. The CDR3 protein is CASSPTGRGRDTEAFF. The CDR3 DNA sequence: TGTGCCAGCAGCCCTACAGGGAGGGGTAGGGACACTGAAGCTTTCTTT.

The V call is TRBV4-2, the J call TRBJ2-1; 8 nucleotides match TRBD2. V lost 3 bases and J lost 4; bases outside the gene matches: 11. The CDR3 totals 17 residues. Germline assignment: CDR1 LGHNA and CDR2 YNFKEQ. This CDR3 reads CASSHPGVSGTYNEQFF. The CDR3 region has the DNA TGTGCCAGCAGCCATCCAGGTGTTAGCGGGACGTACAATGAGCAGTTCTTC.